What follows describes a single T cell receptor (beta chain). As yet, its antigen is unknown. A sample-barcoded 5' primer and a J-beta primer mix were used in a second PCR of roughly 7 to 11 cycles. Each CDR3 protein gets one entry after TCRdb re-called the 5' RACE reads with MiXCR. The repertoire holds approximately 960,000 distinct CDR3 sequences, with 29% as singletons. The sample originates from a study of blood T cells in healthy people across ages. Broader study findings: Bulk PBMC profiling left naive and antigen-experienced comparisons inconclusive. Both higher diversity and more naive CD4+ cells marked long-lived donors when set against aged donors.

Germline V gene data show CDR1 as SGHTA and CDR2 as FQGNSA. This CDR3 has 14 amino acids. The V and J ends lost 8 bases and 6 bases, in that order; junction bases with no gene match: 10. This sample was also put to use in a study of T cells of mothers and their children. This second study says: Mothers yielded over 8 million CDR3 reads, children 2.5 million to 3 million each. Persisting microchimeric T cell clones went undetected.

The origin of this receptor is a middle-aged woman in good health. Sequenced: blood. This sequence joins TRBV7-2 and TRBJ2-1, with TRBD2 matching 7 bases. CDR3 amino acids: CASLPGAGLNEQFF. As DNA, the CDR3 is TGTGCCAGCCTCCCTGGAGCGGGACTCAATGAGCAGTTCTTC.